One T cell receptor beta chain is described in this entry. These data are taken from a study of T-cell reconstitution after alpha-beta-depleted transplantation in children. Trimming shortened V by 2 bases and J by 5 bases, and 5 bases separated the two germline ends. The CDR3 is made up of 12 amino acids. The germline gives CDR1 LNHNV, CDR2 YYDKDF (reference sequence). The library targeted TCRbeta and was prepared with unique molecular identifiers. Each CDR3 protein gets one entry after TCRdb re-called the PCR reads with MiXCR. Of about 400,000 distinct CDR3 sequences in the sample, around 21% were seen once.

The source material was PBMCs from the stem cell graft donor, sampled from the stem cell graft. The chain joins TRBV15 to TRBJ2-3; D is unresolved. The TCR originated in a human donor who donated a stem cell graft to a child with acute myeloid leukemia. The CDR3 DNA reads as TGTGCCACCAGCAGACAGATAGATACGCAGTATTTT. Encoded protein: CATSRQIDTQYF.